The sequence of this TCR beta chain was determined in a study of shared clonotypes between healthy human individuals. A note on this clone: Antigen specificity is unknown.

Study results and caveats: Researchers found naive subsets generally carried larger estimated richness than memory subsets. Around 4.7% of naive CD4 clonotypes were shared across four donors.

The V and J ends lost 0 bases and 9 bases respectively, with 10 bases between them. Germline lookup yields CDR1 SGDLS and CDR2 YYNGEE. The CDR3 is made up of 13 amino acids. Repertoires were generated with immunoSEQ multiplex PCR, while TCRdb's copy carries only in-frame clones and drops some. The sample carries a few million clones, around 94% recorded once. This clonotype originated in a young man in good health. Material for sequencing was naive CD4+ T cells sorted from blood. Subset indicated: CD45RA+ positively selected. The V and J genes are TRBV9 and TRBJ1-3, with unresolved D. The DNA of the CDR3 is TGTGCCAGCAGCGTAGAGCTAATAGGCACCATATATTTT. It codes for CASSVELIGTIYF. The full variable domain, completed using reference TRBV9 and TRBJ1-3, is DSGVTQTPKHLITATGQRVTLRCSPRSGDLSVYWYQQSLDQGLQFLIQYYNGEERAKGNILERFSAQQFPDLHSELNLSSLELGDSALYFCASSVELIGTIYFGEGSWLTVV.